What follows describes a single T cell receptor (beta chain). Antigen specificity is unknown. Germline V gives CDR1 SGHNT, CDR2 YENEEA. The CDR3 runs 12 residues. Trimming stripped 5 bases from V and 8 bases from J, with 10 bases between. The data derive from a study of T cell responses to AZD1222 COVID-19 vaccine. Study conclusions and caveats: Clonal diversity was possibly underestimated, and white British individuals and females predominated among donors. Receipt of two AZD1222 doses was followed by a rise in Spike-specific TCR breadth and depth. Baseline serology detected seropositivity in only six or seven AZD1222 recipients.

Produced via immunoSEQ multiplex PCR; TCRdb's table is partial and in-frame only. The top ten clones hold roughly 6% of a sample with some 200,000 clones, just under 90% of them seen once. This receptor was obtained from an adult in good health. The chain uses TRBV11-3 and TRBJ2-1, with D unresolved. The specimen comprised peripheral blood, sampled on day 0 of AZD1222 vaccination. Here the CDR3 DNA reads TGTGCCAGCAGCGCCGGATACGATGAGCAGTTCTTC. Translation gives CASSAGYDEQFF.